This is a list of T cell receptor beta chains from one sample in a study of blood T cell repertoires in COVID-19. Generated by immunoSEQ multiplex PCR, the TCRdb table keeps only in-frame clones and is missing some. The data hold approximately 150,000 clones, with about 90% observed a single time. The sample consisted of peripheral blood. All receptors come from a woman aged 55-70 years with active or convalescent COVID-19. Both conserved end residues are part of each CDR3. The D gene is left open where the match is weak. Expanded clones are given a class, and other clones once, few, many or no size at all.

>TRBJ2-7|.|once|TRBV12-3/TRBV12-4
CASSYGATYEQYF
TGTGCCAGCAGCTATGGGGCCACCTACGAGCAGTACTTC
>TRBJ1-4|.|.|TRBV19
CASRNSGQLTNEKLFF
TGTGCCAGTAGAAATTCAGGCCAGCTAACTAATGAAAAACTGTTTTTT
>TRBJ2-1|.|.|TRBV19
CASSTPRRSHNEQFF
TGTGCCAGTAGCACCCCTAGAAGATCCCACAATGAGCAGTTCTTC
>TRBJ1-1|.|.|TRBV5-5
CASSSTFTVNTEAFF
TGTGCCAGCAGCTCCACTTTCACGGTAAACACTGAAGCTTTCTTT
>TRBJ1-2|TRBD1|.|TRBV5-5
CASRARRQGDYGYTF
TGTGCCAGCAGAGCCCGACGACAGGGAGACTATGGCTACACCTTC
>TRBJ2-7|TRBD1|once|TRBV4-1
CASSHPGQGTYEQYF
TGCGCCAGCAGTCACCCGGGACAGGGAACCTACGAGCAGTACTTC
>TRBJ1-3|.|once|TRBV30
CAWSTGSSGNTIYF
TGTGCCTGGAGTACAGGGTCCTCTGGAAACACCATATATTTT
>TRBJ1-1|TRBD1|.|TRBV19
CASSIRGQGFSDTEAFF
TGTGCCAGTAGTATTCGCGGACAGGGGTTCTCTGACACTGAAGCTTTCTTT
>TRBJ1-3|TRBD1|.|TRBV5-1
CASSSGQGALSGNTIYF
TGCGCCAGCAGCTCAGGACAGGGGGCGCTTTCTGGAAACACCATATATTTT
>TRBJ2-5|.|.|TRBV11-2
CASSLVYGPVETQYF
TGTGCCAGCAGCTTAGTTTATGGCCCCGTGGAGACCCAGTACTTC
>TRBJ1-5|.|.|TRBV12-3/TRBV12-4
CASSGGRDQPQHF
TGTGCCAGCAGTGGAGGAAGGGATCAGCCCCAGCATTTT
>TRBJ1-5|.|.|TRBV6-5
CASSYSIRSNQPQHF
TGTGCCAGCAGTTACTCGATACGTAGTAATCAGCCCCAGCATTTT
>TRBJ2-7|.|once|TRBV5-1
CASSFLGQAYEQYF
TGCGCCAGCAGCTTCCTGGGACAAGCCTACGAGCAGTACTTC
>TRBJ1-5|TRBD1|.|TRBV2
CASRARDRDNQPQHF
TGTGCCAGCAGGGCCCGGGACAGAGACAATCAGCCCCAGCATTTT
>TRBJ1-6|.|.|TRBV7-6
CASSLETAANSPLHF
TGTGCCAGCAGCTTAGAAACCGCCGCGAATTCACCCCTCCACTTT
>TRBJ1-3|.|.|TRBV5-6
CASSLTLRAGNTIYF
TGTGCCAGCAGCCTGACCCTGAGGGCTGGAAACACCATATATTTT
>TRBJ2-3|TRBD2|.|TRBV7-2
CASSLVTLAVSTDTQYF
TGTGCCAGCAGCTTAGTGACCCTAGCGGTAAGCACAGATACGCAGTATTTT
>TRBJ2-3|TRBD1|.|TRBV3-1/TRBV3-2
CASSQGPGQGARTDTQYF
TGTGCCAGCAGCCAAGGCCCCGGACAGGGGGCGAGGACAGATACGCAGTATTTT
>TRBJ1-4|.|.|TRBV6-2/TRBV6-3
CASSGQSATNEKLFF
TGTGCCAGCAGTGGACAGAGCGCAACTAATGAAAAACTGTTTTTT
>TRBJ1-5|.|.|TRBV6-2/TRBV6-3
CASSYGGPSNQPQHF
TGTGCCAGCAGTTACGGCGGCCCCAGCAATCAGCCCCAGCATTTT
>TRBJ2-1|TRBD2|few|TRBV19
CARPGLAGGLLQNNEQFF
TGTGCCAGACCCGGACTAGCGGGGGGCTTATTGCAAAACAATGAGCAGTTCTTC
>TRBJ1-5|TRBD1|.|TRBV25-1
CASSVGQVNQPQHF
TGTGCCAGCAGTGTGGGACAGGTTAATCAGCCCCAGCATTTT
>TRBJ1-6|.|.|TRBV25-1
CASTLAGGSGNSPLHF
TGTGCCAGCACCCTAGCTGGGGGGTCAGGGAATTCACCCCTCCACTTT
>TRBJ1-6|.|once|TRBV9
CASSEEGNSYNSPLHF
TGTGCCAGCAGCGAGGAGGGAAACTCCTATAATTCACCCCTCCACTTT
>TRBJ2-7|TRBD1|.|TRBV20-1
CSASDRGYEQYF
TGCAGTGCAAGTGACAGGGGCTACGAGCAGTACTTC
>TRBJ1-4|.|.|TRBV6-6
CASSTTGEKLFF
TGTGCCAGCAGTACAACAGGGGAAAAACTGTTTTTT
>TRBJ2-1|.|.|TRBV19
CASSTGIFNEQFF
TGTGCCAGTAGTACCGGGATTTTCAATGAGCAGTTCTTC
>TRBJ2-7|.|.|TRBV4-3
CASSQERGEQYF
TGCGCCAGCAGCCAAGAAAGGGGGGAGCAGTACTTC
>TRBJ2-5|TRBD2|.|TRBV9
CASSVGDGGWETQYF
TGTGCCAGCAGCGTAGGTGACGGGGGGTGGGAGACCCAGTACTTC
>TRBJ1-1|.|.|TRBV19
CASSLVDWYRVNTEAFF
TGTGCCAGTAGCCTCGTCGATTGGTACAGGGTGAACACTGAAGCTTTCTTT
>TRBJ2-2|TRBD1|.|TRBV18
CASSSTGGTGELFF
TGTGCCAGCTCAAGTACAGGGGGCACCGGGGAGCTGTTTTTT
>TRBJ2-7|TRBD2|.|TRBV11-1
CASSLAAGAYEQYF
TGTGCCAGCAGCTTAGCCGCGGGAGCCTACGAGCAGTACTTC
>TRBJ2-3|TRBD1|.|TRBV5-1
CASRQGEIEDTQYF
TGCGCCAGCAGACAGGGGGAAATTGAAGATACGCAGTATTTT
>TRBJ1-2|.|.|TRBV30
CAWTPSAQRMGYTF
TGTGCCTGGACCCCATCGGCCCAGAGGATGGGCTACACCTTC
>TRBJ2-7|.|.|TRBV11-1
CASSPSQGPYEQYF
TGTGCCAGCAGCCCCTCGCAGGGCCCCTACGAGCAGTACTTC
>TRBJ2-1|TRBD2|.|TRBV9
CASSPHGGIGSYNEQFF
TGTGCCAGCAGCCCCCACGGGGGGATTGGATCCTACAATGAGCAGTTCTTC
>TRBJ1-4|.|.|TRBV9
CASSPTTNEKLFF
TGTGCCAGCAGCCCTACAACTAATGAAAAACTGTTTTTT
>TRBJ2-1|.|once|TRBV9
CASSVADRGNNEQFF
TGTGCCAGCAGCGTAGCTGACCGCGGTAACAATGAGCAGTTCTTC
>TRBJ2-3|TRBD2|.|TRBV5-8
CASSSGLAGGVDTQYF
TGTGCCAGCAGCTCTGGACTAGCGGGGGGCGTGGATACGCAGTATTTT
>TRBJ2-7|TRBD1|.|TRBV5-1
CASSGGQGVDEQYF
TGCGCCAGCAGCGGGGGACAGGGGGTCGACGAGCAGTACTTC
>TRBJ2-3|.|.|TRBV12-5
CASGLVPLGTDTQYF
TGTGCTAGTGGTTTGGTACCCCTCGGGACAGATACGCAGTATTTT
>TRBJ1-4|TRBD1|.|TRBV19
CASSTGQARNEKLFF
TGTGCCAGTAGTACAGGACAGGCAAGGAATGAAAAACTGTTTTTT
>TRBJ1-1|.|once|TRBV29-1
CSVLNRWTNTEAFF
TGCAGCGTTTTGAACAGGTGGACGAACACTGAAGCTTTCTTT
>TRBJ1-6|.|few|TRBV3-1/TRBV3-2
CASSLREDSPLHF
TGTGCCAGCAGCCTGAGGGAAGATTCACCCCTCCACTTT
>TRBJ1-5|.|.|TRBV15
CATSRDAYEPQHF
TGTGCCACCAGCAGAGACGCCTACGAGCCCCAGCATTTT
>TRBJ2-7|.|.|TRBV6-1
CASSEAQGIYEQYF
TGTGCCAGCAGTGAAGCCCAGGGCATCTACGAGCAGTACTTC
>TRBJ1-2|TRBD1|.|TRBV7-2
CASSLAGTGQGYTF
TGTGCCAGCAGCTTAGCGGGGACAGGGCAAGGCTACACCTTC
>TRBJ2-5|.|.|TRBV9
CASSAQGFGETQYF
TGTGCCAGCAGCGCACAGGGATTCGGCGAGACCCAGTACTTC